This TCR beta chain was sequenced for a study of shared clonotypes between healthy human individuals. Method: immunoSEQ multiplex PCR; TCRdb's copy keeps in-frame clones and lacks some. The sample lists about a million clones, about 80% occurring once. The CDR3 length is 14 residues. In germline, CDR1 is SGHTA, CDR2 FQGNSA. Trimming at V came to 4 bases and at J to 6 bases, leaving 2 bases not matched to a gene. Only one count was recorded for this clone. The sample taken for sequencing was memory CD4+ T cells sorted from blood. As to subset: CD45RA-negative fraction. This chain uses TRBV7-2 with TRBJ2-2; 10 positions agree with TRBD1. This TCR derives from a man younger than 35 in good health. As DNA, the CDR3 is TGTGCCAGCAGCTGGACAGGGGGTGCCGGGGAGCTGTTTTTT. Translation: CASSWTGGAGELFF.